These 26 T cell receptor beta chains originate from one sample sequenced in a study of blood T cell repertoires in COVID-19. Repertoires were generated with immunoSEQ multiplex PCR, while TCRdb's copy carries only in-frame clones and drops some. The sample shows around 130,000 clones, over 80% of them seen only once. Sequences were obtained from peripheral blood. The receptors here all came from a man aged 35-49 years with active or convalescent COVID-19.

The genes are TRBV5-1 and TRBJ2-3, with 14 bases that match TRBD2. The CDR3 runs 18 residues. The V gene's germline CDR1 is SGHRS and CDR2 YFSETQ. With 0 bases clipped from V and 1 base from J, the junction kept 4 bases outside the gene matches. The CDR3 DNA follows: TGCGCCAGCAGCTTGGCCGGGACTAGCGGGGGCGGCACAGATACGCAGTATTTT. This codes for CASSLAGTSGGGTDTQYF.

V is TRBV5-1 and J is TRBJ1-3, with D unresolved. Germline CDR1 SGHRS, CDR2 YFSETQ. The V gene lost 0 bases and the J gene lost 0 bases, with 10 bases spanning the gap. This CDR3 region has 16 residues. CDR3 DNA: TGCGCCAGCAGCTTGGTGGGGAGCTCCTCTGGAAACACCATATATTTT. Protein: CASSLVGSSSGNTIYF.

The chain has TRBV7-2 and TRBJ2-2; D not certain. Germline values: CDR1 SGHTA, CDR2 FQGNSA. V lost 8 bases and J lost 1, with 11 bases in between. The CDR3 consists of 14 residues. CDR3 DNA: TGTGCCAGCTTGGGCGCAGGGAACACCGGGGAGCTGTTTTTT. Translation gives CASLGAGNTGELFF.

The chain employs TRBV5-1 and TRBJ2-7; no reliable D call. Germline CDR1 and CDR2: SGHRS and YFSETQ. V was clipped by 10 bases and J by 4 bases, with 12 bases between them. CDR3 length equals 11 residues. The CDR3 DNA is TGCGCCTGGAAAGAGGAGTACGAGCAGTACTTC. This gives the protein CAWKEEYEQYF.

V is TRBV4-1 and J is TRBJ2-3; TRBD2 aligns across 11 bases. Germline assignment: CDR1 MGHRA and CDR2 YSYEKL. J was trimmed by 15 bases and V by 7 bases; bases with no gene match: 6. This CDR3 is 11 amino acids long. CDR3 in DNA: TGCGCCAGCACAACTAGCGGGGGAGAATATTTT. Encoded protein: CASTTSGGEYF.

This chain uses TRBV5-5 with TRBJ1-3; unclear D gene. V lost 4 bases and J lost 0, with 2 bases in between. The germline CDR1 and CDR2 sequences are SGHKS and YYEKEE (reference sequence). The CDR3 runs to 12 residues. The CDR3: CASSLSGNTIYF. The CDR3 DNA reads as TGTGCCAGCAGCCTCTCTGGAAACACCATATATTTT.

The chain is built from TRBV7-6 and TRBJ2-1; 10 bases are shared with TRBD2. Germline V gene lookup returns CDR1 SGHVS and CDR2 FNYEAQ. The CDR3 covers 15 residues. The J segment lost 8 bases and the V segment lost 5 bases, leaving 9 bases of the junction unmatched. CDR3: CASSILAGLSDEQFF. The CDR3 coding sequence is TGTGCCAGCAGCATACTAGCGGGGCTAAGCGATGAGCAGTTCTTC.

V and J are TRBV3-1 (or the pseudogene TRBV3-2) and TRBJ2-3; 7 positions agree with TRBD1. This CDR3 contains 12 residues. Trimming at V came to 4 bases and at J to 6 bases, leaving 1 base not matched to a gene. Germline loops: CDR1 LGHDT, CDR2 YNNKEL (reference sequence). Here the CDR3 DNA reads TGTGCCAGCAGCCTGACAGGGGATACGCAGTATTTT. Protein product: CASSLTGDTQYF.

The V gene is TRBV29-1, the J gene TRBJ2-7; TRBD2 matches 11 bases. Germline V gene lookup returns CDR1 SQVTM and CDR2 ANQGSEA. V lost 7 bases, J lost 3 bases, and 5 bases stayed unmatched. This CDR3 region has 13 residues. The CDR3 reads CSDPGLAVYEQYF. CDR3 in DNA: TGCAGCGACCCGGGACTAGCGGTCTACGAGCAGTACTTC.

This clone was seen just once. CDR3 sequence reads: CASSNRDRGGTEAFF. For the CDR3, the DNA is TGTGCCAGCAGTAACAGAGACAGGGGAGGTACTGAAGCTTTCTTT. V usage is TRBV6-5 and J usage is TRBJ1-1; 8 bases match TRBD1. The germline CDR1 and CDR2 sequences are MNHEY and SVGAGI. This CDR3 is built from 15 residues. V was pared by 5 bases and J by 5 bases, with 10 bases of the junction left unmatched.

This rearrangement joins TRBV18 to TRBJ2-3; no definite D call. The CDR3 runs 14 residues. Trimming took 4 bases from V and 2 from J, leaving 10 bases between them. From germline, CDR1 is KGHSH and CDR2 LQKENI. The CDR3 is CASSLSRNTDTQYF. The CDR3 DNA reads as TGTGCCAGCTCACTCTCGAGAAACACAGATACGCAGTATTTT.

The V call is TRBV21-1, the J call TRBJ2-7; TRBD1, the table's D call, was not compared with the DNA. TRBV21-1 is annotated as a pseudogene. There are 16 residues in the CDR3. The CDR3 here is CASSLPPGTGTYEQYF. The CDR3 DNA reads TGTGCCAGCAGCCTCCCTCCCGGGACAGGAACCTACGAGCAGTACTTC.

The chain is built from TRBV9 and TRBJ2-7; possible D gene TRBD2, 6 bases. Germline CDR1 is SGDLS and CDR2 is YYNGEE. The V end was cut by 0 bases, the J end by 4 bases, with 14 bases between. This CDR3 comprises 15 residues. CDR3 in DNA: TGTGCCAGCAGCGTAGGCGGGGAAATCCTATACGAGCAGTACTTC. It specifies CASSVGGEILYEQYF.

The gene calls are TRBV11-2 and TRBJ1-2; possibly TRBD1 for D (5 bases). This CDR3 is built from 14 residues. Germline CDR1 and CDR2: SGHAT and FQNNGV. The germline V and J ends were trimmed by 2 bases and 8 bases, with 15 bases remaining between them. CDR3 protein: CASSLIPPRGGYTF. Written as DNA, the CDR3 is TGTGCCAGCAGCTTAATCCCCCCTAGGGGAGGCTACACCTTC.

The V gene is TRBV3-1 (or the pseudogene TRBV3-2), the J gene TRBJ1-6; D unresolved. The germline V gene encodes CDR1 LGHDT and CDR2 YNNKEL (reference sequence). V was cut by 1 base and J by 9 bases, with 13 bases left in between. This CDR3 region has 15 residues. The CDR3 spells CASSQGAGGSSPLHF. Written as DNA, the CDR3 is TGTGCCAGCAGCCAAGGGGCAGGCGGGAGTTCACCCCTCCACTTT.

The chain recombines TRBV10-3 with TRBJ1-2; possible D gene TRBD1, 6 bases. CDR1 is ENHRY, CDR2 SYGVKD, per germline. V was cut by 0 bases and J by 0 bases, with 8 bases left in between. The CDR3 spans 15 residues. The CDR3 DNA follows: TGTGCCATCAGTGAGTCGAGGACAGCTAACTATGGCTACACCTTC. Translation gives CAISESRTANYGYTF.

The J gene is TRBJ1-1, the V gene TRBV2; D unclear. V lost 7 bases to trimming and J lost 1 base, with 10 bases between them. The germline V gene has CDR1 SNHLY and CDR2 FYNNEI. The CDR3 has 13 amino acids. The CDR3 nucleotides read TGTGCCAGCAAGCTTATCCAGAACACTGAAGCTTTCTTT. This codes for CASKLIQNTEAFF.

The chain carries TRBV5-1 and TRBJ1-2; D is perhaps TRBD1 (6 bases). CDR3 length equals 13 residues. Trimming left V 1 base short and J 7 bases short, with 11 bases between. Germline-derived CDR1 and CDR2 are SGHRS and YFSETQ. CDR3 nucleotide sequence: TGCGCCAGCAGCTTGAGGGGGTCTTTTGGCTACACCTTC. As protein: CASSLRGSFGYTF.

This chain links TRBV6-4 with TRBJ2-3; 7 positions agree with TRBD2. The CDR3 is made up of 16 amino acids. The V gene end was trimmed by 0 bases and the J gene end by 3 bases; junction bases not matched to a gene: 6. Germline values: CDR1 MRHNA, CDR2 SNTAGT. The CDR3 region has the DNA TGTGCCAGCAGTGACTCGAGTGGGGGGGGGACAGATACGCAGTATTTT. It encodes CASSDSSGGGTDTQYF.

The rearrangement joins TRBV20-1 to TRBJ2-1; the D gene is possibly TRBD2 (5 bases). Germline assignment: CDR1 DFQATT and CDR2 SNEGSKA (reference sequence). Trimming removed 3 bases from V and 7 bases from J, with 10 bases in between. CDR3 length: 12 residues. CDR3 residues: CSASGLINEQFF. The CDR3 DNA follows: TGCAGTGCTAGTGGACTTATTAATGAGCAGTTCTTC.

This chain connects TRBV29-1 to TRBJ1-3; possible D gene TRBD1, 6 bases. Germline V gives CDR1 SQVTM, CDR2 ANQGSEA. This CDR3 spans 14 amino acids. Trimming left V 6 bases short and J 0 bases short, with 12 bases between. As DNA, the CDR3 is TGCAGCGTCGCCCGGGACACCTCTGGAAACACCATATATTTT. Its translation: CSVARDTSGNTIYF.

The chain combines TRBV5-4 with TRBJ1-2; 8 positions match TRBD1. Germline V gene lookup returns CDR1 SGHNT and CDR2 YYREEE (reference sequence). The CDR3 sequence is 16 residues long. V lost 2 bases, J lost 5 bases, and 11 bases stayed unmatched. CDR3 residues: CASSLDRDRTSYGYTF. CDR3 DNA sequence: TGTGCCAGCAGCTTAGACCGGGACAGGACCTCTTATGGCTACACCTTC.

V is TRBV5-4 and J is TRBJ2-1, with 10 bases identical to TRBD2. Germline CDR1 SGHNT, CDR2 YYREEE (reference sequence). V dropped 3 bases and J dropped 1; count of bases not matched to a gene: 10. CDR3 length equals 18 residues. CDR3 protein: CASSSRTERGGSYNEQFF. CDR3 DNA sequence: TGTGCCAGCAGCTCCCGGACGGAGCGGGGGGGGTCCTACAATGAGCAGTTCTTC.

CDR3 amino acids: CASSDERGGPTDTQYF. The CDR3 region has the DNA TGTGCCAGCAGCGACGAGCGGGGGGGTCCCACAGATACGCAGTATTTT. The chain is built from TRBV9 and TRBJ2-3; 10 bases match TRBD2. The CDR3 spans 16 residues. Germline values: CDR1 SGDLS, CDR2 YYNGEE. V was clipped by 3 bases and J by 2 bases; unmatched bases: 6.

The chain employs TRBV12-5 and TRBJ2-6; 8 bases agree with TRBD1. CDR1 is LGHNT, CDR2 FRNRAP, per germline. The CDR3 loop spans 18 amino acids. Germline trimming cut 0 bases from V and 2 bases from J; bases unmatched to any gene: 6. In DNA, the CDR3 is TGTGCTAGTGGTTTGGTACAGGGGGAGATTACTGGGGCCAACGTCCTGACTTTC. This codes for CASGLVQGEITGANVLTF.

The rearrangement joins TRBV7-2 to TRBJ2-1; TRBD2 matches 9 bases. The germline CDR1 and CDR2 sequences are SGHTA and FQGNSA. V was clipped by 1 base and J by 0 bases; unmatched bases: 7. The CDR3 loop spans 18 amino acids. The CDR3 here is CASSLVLLAGDSYNEQFF. The CDR3 DNA sequence: TGTGCCAGCAGCTTAGTACTATTAGCGGGGGACTCCTACAATGAGCAGTTCTTC.